A selection of T cell receptor beta chains follows, all from one sample in a study of T cell repertoires in cytomegalovirus infection. TCRdb reanalysed the reads using MiXCR and keeps one entry per CDR3 protein. The data contain 150,000 to 200,000 distinct CDR3 sequences, about an eighth of them singletons. Sequencing was carried out using PBMCs. These receptors came from a human donor in good health (CMV status not recorded). Some clones in this sample may be carry-over from other donors' samples. The CDR3 runs from the conserved cysteine through the conserved F or W. Each record gives: CDR3 protein, CDR3 DNA, clone size, J gene, V gene, D gene. The D gene is left open where the match is weak. A clone size is listed for some rows: how often the clone was seen (once, few, many), or a class if it is expanded.

CDR3: CSVEAYGQATYEQYF
DNA: TGCAGCGTTGAAGCCTATGGACAGGCCACCTACGAGCAGTACTTC
size: NA
J: TRBJ2-7
V: TRBV29-1
D: TRBD1

CDR3: CSARGFVTLAEFADTQYF
DNA: TGCAGTGCTAGAGGCTTCGTTACTCTAGCGGAATTTGCAGATACGCAGTATTTT
size: many
J: TRBJ2-3
V: TRBV20-1
D: TRBD2

CDR3: CASTDRDGNQPQHF
DNA: TGTGCCAGCACCGACCGGGACGGCAATCAGCCCCAGCATTTT
size: many
J: TRBJ1-5
V: TRBV12-3/TRBV12-4
D: NA

CDR3: CASSPVSAYNSPLHF
DNA: TGTGCCAGCAGCCCGGTTTCGGCCTATAATTCACCCCTCCACTTT
size: NA
J: TRBJ1-6
V: TRBV7-2
D: NA

CDR3: CASSSGLAEADTQYF
DNA: TGTGCCAGCAGCTCGGGACTAGCGGAGGCAGATACGCAGTATTTT
size: many
J: TRBJ2-3
V: TRBV7-2
D: TRBD2

CDR3: CSAREGGVVYQPQHF
DNA: TGCAGTGCTAGGGAGGGAGGGGTGGTTTATCAGCCCCAGCATTTT
size: NA
J: TRBJ1-5
V: TRBV20-1
D: NA

CDR3: CASSWMTSGSSSYEQYF
DNA: TGTGCCAGCAGCTGGATGACTAGCGGTAGCAGCTCCTACGAGCAGTACTTC
size: many
J: TRBJ2-7
V: TRBV5-6
D: TRBD2

CDR3: CASSPGQGGINEQFF
DNA: TGTGCCAGCAGCCCGGGACAGGGGGGGATCAATGAGCAGTTCTTC
size: many
J: TRBJ2-1
V: TRBV7-8
D: TRBD1

CDR3: CSVWSEGNQPQHF
DNA: TGCAGCGTCTGGTCAGAGGGCAATCAGCCCCAGCATTTT
size: NA
J: TRBJ1-5
V: TRBV29-1
D: NA

CDR3: CASSTPGTGSYEQYF
DNA: TGTGCCAGCAGTACGCCCGGGACAGGGTCCTACGAGCAGTACTTC
size: many
J: TRBJ2-7
V: TRBV27
D: TRBD1

CDR3: CASSHYPRDREDYGYTF
DNA: TGTGCCAGCAGTCATTATCCCCGGGACAGGGAGGACTATGGCTACACCTTC
size: many
J: TRBJ1-2
V: TRBV7-9
D: TRBD1

CDR3: CASSLAGGDYEQYF
DNA: TGCGCCAGCAGCTTGGCTGGGGGCGACTACGAGCAGTACTTC
size: few
J: TRBJ2-7
V: TRBV5-1
D: NA

CDR3: CASRGARGAQAEAFF
DNA: TGTGCCAGCAGGGGGGCGAGGGGGGCACAAGCTGAAGCTTTCTTT
size: many
J: TRBJ1-1
V: TRBV25-1
D: NA

CDR3: CASCRLAGGYEQYF
DNA: TGTGCCAGCTGCCGACTAGCGGGGGGTTATGAGCAGTACTTC
size: few
J: TRBJ2-7
V: TRBV28
D: TRBD2

CDR3: CASSSGWPETQYF
DNA: TGTGCCAGCAGTTCAGGGTGGCCAGAGACCCAGTACTTC
size: NA
J: TRBJ2-5
V: TRBV2
D: NA

CDR3: CATSRDRDQPQHF
DNA: TGTGCCACCAGCAGAGATAGAGATCAGCCCCAGCATTTT
size: few
J: TRBJ1-5
V: TRBV15
D: NA

CDR3: CSASDGTGIIIAQYF
DNA: TGCAGTGCTAGCGACGGGACAGGGATAATCATCGCGCAGTATTTT
size: NA
J: TRBJ2-3
V: TRBV20-1
D: TRBD1

CDR3: CASSFPTIQGGTADSNQPQHF
DNA: TGTGCCAGCAGTTTTCCCACTATACAGGGGGGGACGGCGGATAGCAATCAGCCCCAGCATTTT
size: many
J: TRBJ1-5
V: TRBV6-2/TRBV6-3
D: TRBD1

CDR3: CASSLGVGAVLFF
DNA: TGTGCCAGCAGCTTAGGCGTAGGAGCGGTGCTGTTTTTT
size: many
J: TRBJ1-4
V: TRBV7-2
D: NA

CDR3: CSVETASTDTQYF
DNA: TGCAGCGTTGAAACAGCTTCAACAGATACGCAGTATTTT
size: NA
J: TRBJ2-3
V: TRBV29-1
D: NA

CDR3: CASSLDLGAGETQYF
DNA: TGCGCCAGCAGCTTGGACTTGGGGGCCGGAGAGACCCAGTACTTC
size: NA
J: TRBJ2-5
V: TRBV5-1
D: NA

CDR3: CASRGTSGNNEQFF
DNA: TGTGCCAGCAGGGGGACTAGCGGAAACAATGAGCAGTTCTTC
size: many
J: TRBJ2-1
V: TRBV28
D: TRBD2

CDR3: CASRSAGLGETQYF
DNA: TGTGCCAGCAGATCCGCCGGGCTAGGAGAGACCCAGTACTTC
size: many
J: TRBJ2-5
V: TRBV11-2
D: NA

CDR3: CASSPPLAREQYF
DNA: TGTGCCAGCTCACCACCGCTAGCCCGCGAGCAGTACTTC
size: many
J: TRBJ2-7
V: TRBV18
D: NA

CDR3: CSAKPANRYEQYF
DNA: TGCAGCGCGAAGCCGGCCAACCGCTACGAGCAGTACTTC
size: few
J: TRBJ2-7
V: TRBV29-1
D: NA

CDR3: CASTQLSEQFF
DNA: TGTGCCAGCACACAACTCTCCGAGCAGTTCTTC
size: few
J: TRBJ2-1
V: TRBV6-2/TRBV6-3
D: NA

CDR3: CASSSRLAGSGEQYF
DNA: TGTGCCAGCAGCTCGCGACTAGCGGGGTCGGGCGAGCAGTACTTC
size: NA
J: TRBJ2-7
V: TRBV5-4
D: TRBD2

CDR3: CSVIWPGVSNQPQHF
DNA: TGCAGCGTTATTTGGCCAGGAGTTAGCAATCAGCCCCAGCATTTT
size: NA
J: TRBJ1-5
V: TRBV29-1
D: NA

CDR3: CASSSRQGRDDEQYF
DNA: TGTGCCAGCAGCTCTCGACAGGGAAGAGACGACGAGCAGTACTTC
size: many
J: TRBJ2-7
V: TRBV7-2
D: TRBD1

CDR3: CASSLRLTSTDTQYF
DNA: TGTGCCAGCAGCCTTCGGTTGACTAGCACAGATACGCAGTATTTT
size: few
J: TRBJ2-3
V: TRBV7-2
D: NA

CDR3: CASSLGGAAYEQYF
DNA: TGTGCCAGCAGCCTAGGGGGAGCCGCCTACGAGCAGTACTTC
size: few
J: TRBJ2-7
V: TRBV11-2
D: NA

CDR3: CASQQDTQYF
DNA: TGTGCCAGCCAGCAGGATACGCAGTATTTT
size: few
J: TRBJ2-3
V: TRBV7-4
D: NA

CDR3: CASSLARGLANYGYTF
DNA: TGTGCCAGCAGCTTAGCTCGGGGGCTTGCTAACTATGGCTACACCTTC
size: NA
J: TRBJ1-2
V: TRBV5-6
D: NA

CDR3: CASSYPYEQFF
DNA: TGTGCCAGCAGTTACCCCTATGAGCAGTTCTTC
size: NA
J: TRBJ2-1
V: TRBV6-2/TRBV6-3
D: NA

CDR3: CASSSDRGLADTQYF
DNA: TGTGCCAGCAGCTCGGACAGGGGGTTGGCAGATACGCAGTATTTT
size: many
J: TRBJ2-3
V: TRBV7-9
D: TRBD1

CDR3: CASSSGHEQYF
DNA: TGTGCCAGCAGCTCTGGACACGAGCAGTACTTC
size: many
J: TRBJ2-7
V: TRBV7-6
D: NA

CDR3: CASSLLRAPPGYTF
DNA: TGTGCCAGCAGCTTATTAAGGGCCCCACCTGGCTACACCTTC
size: few
J: TRBJ1-2
V: TRBV7-9
D: NA

CDR3: CASTRAPNTGELFF
DNA: TGTGCCAGCACCCGGGCCCCAAACACCGGGGAGCTGTTTTTT
size: few
J: TRBJ2-2
V: TRBV14
D: NA

CDR3: CASSIRRGTYEQYF
DNA: TGTGCCAGTAGTATACGGCGGGGAACCTACGAGCAGTACTTC
size: NA
J: TRBJ2-7
V: TRBV19
D: NA

CDR3: CSVERPSAKVGETQYF
DNA: TGCAGCGTTGAAAGACCAAGCGCGAAAGTGGGGGAGACCCAGTACTTC
size: NA
J: TRBJ2-5
V: TRBV29-1
D: NA

CDR3: CASSLEAVNEQFF
DNA: TGTGCCAGCAGCTTAGAAGCGGTAAATGAGCAGTTCTTC
size: many
J: TRBJ2-1
V: TRBV7-6
D: NA

CDR3: CASTRISPLHF
DNA: TGTGCCAGCACCCGGATCTCACCCCTCCACTTT
size: NA
J: TRBJ1-6
V: TRBV2
D: NA

CDR3: CASSSPDRARTGELFF
DNA: TGTGCCAGCAGTTCCCCTGACAGGGCGAGGACCGGGGAGCTGTTTTTT
size: many
J: TRBJ2-2
V: TRBV6-2/TRBV6-3
D: TRBD1

CDR3: CASSYPNFDEQFF
DNA: TGTGCCAGCAGTTACCCTAACTTCGATGAGCAGTTCTTC
size: NA
J: TRBJ2-1
V: TRBV6-2/TRBV6-3
D: NA

CDR3: CASSSSGPGTGNYNEQFF
DNA: TGTGCCAGCAGTTCATCAGGACCCGGGACAGGGAACTACAATGAGCAGTTCTTC
size: many
J: TRBJ2-1
V: TRBV7-8
D: TRBD1

CDR3: CASSLQQAGKNQPQHF
DNA: TGTGCCAGCAGCTTACAACAGGCCGGTAAAAATCAGCCCCAGCATTTT
size: many
J: TRBJ1-5
V: TRBV7-8
D: NA

CDR3: CASSPPPPGYNEQFF
DNA: TGCGCCAGCAGCCCCCCACCCCCGGGTTACAATGAGCAGTTCTTC
size: NA
J: TRBJ2-1
V: TRBV4-1
D: NA

CDR3: CASSRTVNTEAFF
DNA: TGTGCCAGCAGCCGGACAGTGAACACTGAAGCTTTCTTT
size: many
J: TRBJ1-1
V: TRBV6-5
D: NA

CDR3: CASSQEILFDEQFF
DNA: TGTGCCAGCAGCCAAGAAATCCTTTTCGATGAGCAGTTCTTC
size: few
J: TRBJ2-1
V: TRBV14
D: NA

CDR3: CASSEDRGRETQYF
DNA: TGTGCCAGCAGCGAAGACAGGGGGCGGGAGACCCAGTACTTC
size: many
J: TRBJ2-5
V: TRBV7-8
D: TRBD1

CDR3: CASSLSRLNTEAFF
DNA: TGTGCCAGCAGCTTAAGCCGGTTGAACACTGAAGCTTTCTTT
size: many
J: TRBJ1-1
V: TRBV7-3
D: NA

CDR3: CASIGVGDNQPQHF
DNA: TGTGCCAGCATCGGAGTCGGGGACAATCAGCCCCAGCATTTT
size: many
J: TRBJ1-5
V: TRBV2
D: NA

CDR3: CASTPGSRLNTGELFF
DNA: TGTGCCAGCACCCCAGGGTCGAGACTTAACACCGGGGAGCTGTTTTTT
size: few
J: TRBJ2-2
V: TRBV14
D: NA

CDR3: CASSPRTTLNTEAFF
DNA: TGTGCCAGCTCACCACGGACGACATTGAACACTGAAGCTTTCTTT
size: few
J: TRBJ1-1
V: TRBV18
D: NA